The 12 T cell receptor beta chains given below trace back to one sample, sequenced in a study of T cell responses to AZD1222 COVID-19 vaccine. Repertoires were generated with immunoSEQ multiplex PCR, while TCRdb's copy carries only in-frame clones and drops some. The sample contains 130,000 or so clones, roughly 94% of which appear only once. The source material was peripheral blood, sampled on day 0 of AZD1222 vaccination. The receptors here all came from an adult in good health.

The CDR3 nucleotides read TGTGCCAGCAGTTTGAGGCAGTTGAACACTGAAGCTTTCTTT. Amino acids: CASSLRQLNTEAFF. The J gene is TRBJ1-1, the V gene TRBV28, with unresolved D. Trimming shortened V by 3 bases and J by 0 bases, and 8 bases separated the two germline ends. Germline assignment: CDR1 MDHEN and CDR2 SYDVKM. The CDR3 length is 14 residues.

This chain joins TRBV29-1 and TRBJ1-2, with 7 nucleotides matching TRBD1. From germline, CDR1 is SQVTM and CDR2 ANQGSEA. Trimming cost V 4 bases and J 4 bases; bases outside gene matches: 9. This CDR3 spans 14 amino acids. The CDR3 sequence: CSVAINRGGYGYTF. The DNA for the CDR3 is TGCAGCGTTGCGATTAACAGGGGAGGCTATGGCTACACCTTC. The whole variable domain, remainder taken from reference TRBV29-1 and TRBJ1-2, is SAVISQKPSRDICQRGTSLTIQCQVDSQVTMMFWYRQQPGQSLTLIATANQGSEATYESGFVIDKFPISRPNLTFSTLTVSNMSPEDSSIYLCSVAINRGGYGYTFGSGTRLTVV.

The table lists this clone with a count of one. The chain uses TRBV27 and TRBJ1-6, with D perhaps TRBD1 (5 bases). Germline CDR1 reads MNHEY; CDR2 reads SMNVEV (reference sequence). The CDR3 totals 16 residues. The V gene lost 7 bases and the J gene lost 0 bases, with 13 bases spanning the gap. CDR3 loop: CASTHQGSSYNSPLHF. The DNA for the CDR3 is TGTGCCAGCACCCACCAGGGCTCCTCCTATAATTCACCCCTCCACTTT.

The J gene is TRBJ1-2, the V gene TRBV9; perhaps TRBD1 as D (5 bases). This CDR3 comprises 12 residues. Germline lookup yields CDR1 SGDLS and CDR2 YYNGEE. With 3 bases removed from V and 5 bases from J, the gap between germline ends came to 8 bases. The CDR3 nucleotides read TGTGCCAGCAGCGCGGGACGGTATGGCTACACCTTC. It yields the protein CASSAGRYGYTF.

J is TRBJ1-1 and V is TRBV10-3; D is unclear. Trimming took 6 bases from V and 3 from J, leaving 20 bases between them. This CDR3 region has 16 residues. Germline V gives CDR1 ENHRY, CDR2 SYGVKD. Written as DNA, the CDR3 is TGTGCCATCAGACCATCGGACCGTGCCCGGGACACTGAAGCTTTCTTT. This codes for CAIRPSDRARDTEAFF.

The rearrangement uses TRBV6-1 and TRBJ1-4; unclear D gene. Trimming took off 3 bases at V and 0 bases at J, with 8 bases between the two ends. This CDR3 spans 15 amino acids. Germline lookup yields CDR1 MNHNS and CDR2 SASEGT. The chain's CDR3 is CASSDPISTNEKLFF. The CDR3 DNA is TGTGCCAGCAGTGACCCCATCTCAACTAATGAAAAACTGTTTTTT.

The genes are TRBV30 and TRBJ2-7; no clear D. V lost 2 bases to trimming and J lost 2 bases, with 7 bases between them. CDR1 and CDR2 (germline): GTSNPN, SVGIG (reference sequence). The CDR3 totals 12 residues. The CDR3 reads CAWSSLPYEQYF. In nucleotides, the CDR3 is TGTGCCTGGAGTTCCCTCCCCTACGAGCAGTACTTC. The full variable domain, its missing parts supplied by reference TRBV30 and TRBJ2-7, is SQTIHQWPATLVQPVGSPLSLECTVEGTSNPNLYWYRQAAGRGLQLLFYSVGIGQISSEVPQNLSASRPQDRQFILSSKKLLLSDSGFYLCAWSSLPYEQYFGPGTRLTVT.

The V call is TRBV5-4, the J call TRBJ2-5; D uncertain. V was trimmed by 0 bases and J by 0 bases, leaving 9 bases between them. CDR1 SGHNT and CDR2 YYREEE come from the germline V gene (reference sequence). The CDR3 contains 15 residues. In nucleotides, the CDR3 is TGTGCCAGCAGCTTGGGGGCAGAGTACCAAGAGACCCAGTACTTC. Protein product: CASSLGAEYQETQYF.

This chain links TRBV25-1 with TRBJ1-2; 7 bases are a match to TRBD1. CDR1 is MGHDK and CDR2 is SYGVNS in the germline V gene. V trimming: 4 bases; J trimming: 4 bases; junction bases outside the gene matches: 3. The CDR3 consists of 13 residues. The CDR3: CASSGGTVYGYTF. The CDR3 DNA reads TGTGCCAGCAGTGGAGGGACAGTCTATGGCTACACCTTC.

This clone turned up a few times. This chain connects TRBV25-1 to TRBJ1-5, with D unresolved. The CDR3 spans 15 residues. The V and J ends lost 1 base and 3 bases respectively, with 10 bases between them. CDR1 is MGHDK, CDR2 SYGVNS, per germline. The DNA for the CDR3 is TGTGCCAGCAGTGAATCAGGAGGGTACAATCAGCCCCAGCATTTT. Amino acid sequence: CASSESGGYNQPQHF.

This sequence joins TRBV6-2 or TRBV6-3 and TRBJ2-3; 8 bases are shared with TRBD2. V lost 6 bases, J lost 0 bases, and 8 bases stayed unmatched. CDR1 MNHEY and CDR2 SVGEGT come from the germline V gene. This CDR3 has 16 amino acids. The CDR3 DNA sequence: TGTGCCAGCAGCATCCGTAGCGGGACAAGCACAGATACGCAGTATTTT. It yields the protein CASSIRSGTSTDTQYF.

This clone has only a few counts. This chain connects TRBV7-2 to TRBJ1-2; 10 bases map to TRBD1. Germline assignment: CDR1 SGHTA and CDR2 FQGNSA. After removal of 4 bases from V and 7 bases from J, the junction contained 9 bases not matched to a gene. The CDR3 contains 15 residues. The CDR3 sequence is CASSWYGTGAPGYTF. CDR3 DNA sequence: TGTGCCAGCAGCTGGTACGGGACAGGGGCTCCTGGCTACACCTTC.